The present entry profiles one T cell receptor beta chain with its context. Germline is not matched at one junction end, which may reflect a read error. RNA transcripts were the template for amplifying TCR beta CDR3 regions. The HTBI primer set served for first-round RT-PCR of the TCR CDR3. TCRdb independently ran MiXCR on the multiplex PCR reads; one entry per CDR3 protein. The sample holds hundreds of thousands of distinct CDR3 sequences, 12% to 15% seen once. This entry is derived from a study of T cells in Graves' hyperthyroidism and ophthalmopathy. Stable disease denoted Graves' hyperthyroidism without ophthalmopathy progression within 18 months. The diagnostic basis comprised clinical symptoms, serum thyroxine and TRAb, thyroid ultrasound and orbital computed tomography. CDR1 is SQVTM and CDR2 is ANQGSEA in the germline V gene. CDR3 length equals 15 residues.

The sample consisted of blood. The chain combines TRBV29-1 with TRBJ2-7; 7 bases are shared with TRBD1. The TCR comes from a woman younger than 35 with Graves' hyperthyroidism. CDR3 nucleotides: TGCGGCGTTGTCCCCACGTTGGACAGGTATGCCGAGCAGTACTTC. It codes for CGVVPTLDRYAEQYF.